The T cell receptor (beta chain) under discussion was sequenced for a study of Ad26.COV2.S vaccination and SARS-CoV-2 variants. Study-wide results and caveats: Greater spike-specific TCR breadth was seen in vaccine recipients than in placebo recipients.

As to treatment: over 15 received Ad26.COV2.S at low or high dose, single or two shots; roughly 5 received placebo; per-sample allocation not given. Day 63 after the first vaccine or placebo injection was the time point for sampling. Concerning this clone itself: Its target is not known.

V dropped 6 bases and J dropped 5 bases, with 17 bases sitting between them. Germline CDR1 MNHEY, CDR2 SVGAGI. The CDR3 has 14 residues. Assay: immunoSEQ multiplex PCR; the TCRdb copy retains only in-frame clones and omits some. In the table there are about 320,000 clones, around four fifths of which are singletons. The TCR sequence derives from a person aged 18-65 years who received the Ad26.COV2.S COVID-19 vaccine or a placebo. The specimen comprised peripheral blood, sampled in a trial of Ad26.COV2.S vaccine versus placebo. The chain uses TRBV6-5 and TRBJ2-7; D perhaps matches TRBD2 (6 bases). In DNA form, the CDR3 reads TGTGCCAGCAGAAGAGGAGGGACCTTAGACGAGCAGTACTTC. Translating gives CASRRGGTLDEQYF.